These T cell receptor beta chains were read from a single sample in a study of shared clonotypes between healthy human individuals. Produced via immunoSEQ multiplex PCR; TCRdb's table is partial and in-frame only. Counted here are millions of clones, approximately 93% occurring once; the ten biggest clones make up about 0.37%. The sequenced material came from naive CD4+ T cells from PBMCs. The receptors here all came from a young man in good health. Some clones in this sample may be carry-over from other donors' samples. Each CDR3 is given with its conserved first and last residue. D genes are given only for firm matches. Part of the rows lack a size; the others show once, few, many or a class for expanded clones.

j_gene | v_gene | d_gene | abundance | CDR3nt | CDR3aa
TRBJ2-5 | TRBV27 | TRBD2 | - | TGTGCCAGCAGTTTATCTAGCGGGAGAGGGGAAGAGACCCAGTACTTC | CASSLSSGRGEETQYF
TRBJ1-2 | TRBV5-6 | - | - | TGTGCCAGCAGCCCATTGGAAGGGATCTATGGCTACACCTTC | CASSPLEGIYGYTF
TRBJ2-1 | TRBV7-2 | - | - | TGTGCCAGCAGCTTAGCCAGCGGGGAGCAGTTCTTC | CASSLASGEQFF
TRBJ2-7 | TRBV28 | TRBD2 | - | TGTGCCAGCACTACGCCGGGAGGTTCCTACGAGCAGTACTTC | CASTTPGGSYEQYF
TRBJ2-2 | TRBV6-1 | - | - | TGTGCCAGCAGTACCACCCCGGGTACCGGGGAGCTGTTTTTT | CASSTTPGTGELFF
TRBJ1-1 | TRBV5-5 | - | - | TGTGCCAGCAGCTTGGTAGTGGGGAGGACTGAAGCTTTCTTT | CASSLVVGRTEAFF
TRBJ2-1 | TRBV18 | - | - | TGTGCCAGCTCACCGCCTCAGGGGCTAGATGAGCAGTTCTTC | CASSPPQGLDEQFF
TRBJ2-5 | TRBV5-1 | - | - | TGCGCCAGCAGCTTGGAGGCGGGTTTCGTAACGGAGACCCAGTACTTC | CASSLEAGFVTETQYF
TRBJ1-2 | TRBV27 | - | - | TGTGCCAGCAGCCCCAACGGCCGGGGCTACACCTTC | CASSPNGRGYTF
TRBJ2-6 | TRBV2 | - | - | TGTGCCAGCAGTATTACAGGGACCGGGGCCAACGTCCTGACTTTC | CASSITGTGANVLTF
TRBJ2-2 | TRBV4-1 | TRBD2 | - | TGCGCCAGCAGGGGCCCCGGGACTAGTGTCACCGGGGAGCTGTTTTTT | CASRGPGTSVTGELFF
TRBJ2-2 | TRBV2 | - | - | TGTGCCAGCAGACCGAGGGCCAACACCGGGGAGCTGTTTTTT | CASRPRANTGELFF
TRBJ2-2 | TRBV7-3 | - | once | TGTGCCAGCAGCTTTTCAGAGGCCGGGGAGCTGTTTTTT | CASSFSEAGELFF
TRBJ1-2 | TRBV28 | - | - | TGTGCCAGCAGTTTACTAGGGTACGGCTACACCTTC | CASSLLGYGYTF
TRBJ2-1 | TRBV27 | TRBD2 | - | TGTGCCAGCAGTCCCCCGACTAGCTTCAATGAGCAGTTCTTC | CASSPPTSFNEQFF
TRBJ2-4 | TRBV6-5 | - | - | TGTGCCAGCAGTTACATAGCCGGCGGGAACATTCAGTACTTC | CASSYIAGGNIQYF
TRBJ2-7 | TRBV6-5 | - | - | TGTGCCAGCAGCCAGGACAGTTACGAGCAGTACTTC | CASSQDSYEQYF
TRBJ2-7 | TRBV6-5 | - | - | TGTGCCGCCCCTAAGGCGGTCCTCTCCTACGAGCAGTACTTC | CAAPKAVLSYEQYF
TRBJ2-5 | TRBV19 | - | - | TGTGCCAGTACCCCGGCGGGGAAAGAGACCCAGTACTTC | CASTPAGKETQYF
TRBJ1-1 | TRBV5-6 | TRBD1 | - | TGTGCCAGCAGCTGGGACAGGGTAACTGAAGCTTTCTTT | CASSWDRVTEAFF
TRBJ1-1 | TRBV28 | TRBD1 | - | TGTGCCAGCAGATTGACAGGGCCTTTCACTGAAGCTTTCTTT | CASRLTGPFTEAFF
TRBJ2-4 | TRBV11-2 | TRBD1 | - | TGTGCCAGCAGCCAAGACAGGGGCCTCCTGGCCAAAAACATTCAGTACTTC | CASSQDRGLLAKNIQYF
TRBJ2-3 | TRBV7-8 | TRBD2 | - | TGTGCCAGCAGCTTTAGTACTAGCGGGAGGGCGAGCACAGATACGCAGTATTTT | CASSFSTSGRASTDTQYF
TRBJ2-7 | TRBV10-2 | - | - | TGCGCCAGCAGCTCCGACACCAGCCGCTACGAGCAGTACTTC | CASSSDTSRYEQYF
TRBJ2-5 | TRBV28 | - | - | TGTGCCAGCACCTCGGGTTTTCTGGGGACCGGAGAGACCCAGTACTTC | CASTSGFLGTGETQYF
TRBJ1-4 | TRBV7-8 | TRBD1 | - | TGTGCCAGCAGCTTAGTAGGTCAGGGGGCCCTTGGAAAACTGTTTTTT | CASSLVGQGALGKLFF
TRBJ2-7 | TRBV10-3 | - | - | TGTGCCATCAGTGAGGGGCAAAACAGGGATCGGGAGCAGTACTTC | CAISEGQNRDREQYF
TRBJ2-7 | TRBV6-1 | TRBD1 | - | TGTGCCAGCAGTGAAGCACTGGACAGGGACTCCTACGAGCAGTACTTC | CASSEALDRDSYEQYF
TRBJ1-2 | TRBV2 | TRBD1 | - | TGTGCCAGCAGTGGGACAGGGGGATACTATGGCTACACCTTC | CASSGTGGYYGYTF
TRBJ2-5 | TRBV10-2 | - | - | TGCGCCAGCAGTGACCCCGGGCCTGGGGAGACCCAGTACTTC | CASSDPGPGETQYF
TRBJ2-7 | TRBV5-4 | - | once | TGTGCCAGCAGCACCCTAGAGGGCGAGCAGTACTTC | CASSTLEGEQYF
TRBJ2-5 | TRBV7-6 | TRBD2 | once | TGTGCCAGCAGCTCCCTAGCGGGTGCGAACCAAGAGACCCAGTACTTC | CASSSLAGANQETQYF
TRBJ2-1 | TRBV29-1 | - | - | TGCAGCGTTCGGACTGAGGCGCAGTTCTTC | CSVRTEAQFF
TRBJ2-7 | TRBV29-1 | TRBD1 | - | TGCAGCGTAGAACCGGACAGGGCCCCCTACGAGCAGTACTTC | CSVEPDRAPYEQYF
TRBJ2-1 | TRBV7-2 | - | - | TGTGCCAGCAGCTTATACAGCGGCTCCTACAATGAGCAGTTCTTC | CASSLYSGSYNEQFF
TRBJ1-3 | TRBV27 | - | once | TGTGCCAGCAGTTTCATAGCGGGGGGCTCTGGAAACACCATATATTTT | CASSFIAGGSGNTIYF
TRBJ1-2 | TRBV7-6 | TRBD1 | - | TGTGCCAGCAGTCCGATCGACAGGGCGGTAGGCTACACCTTC | CASSPIDRAVGYTF
TRBJ2-2 | TRBV5-4 | TRBD2 | - | TGTGCCAGCAGCCCCGGGGTAGCGGGAGTAACCGGGGAGCTGTTTTTT | CASSPGVAGVTGELFF
TRBJ1-5 | TRBV5-8 | - | - | TGTGCCAGCAGTGAAGAAGGGGCTCAGCCCCAGCATTTT | CASSEEGAQPQHF
TRBJ2-7 | TRBV28 | - | - | TGTGCCAGCAGTTTAATCCAGGAAGCCTACGAGCAGTACTTC | CASSLIQEAYEQYF
TRBJ2-7 | TRBV13 | TRBD2 | - | TGTGCCAGCAGCCCACCGACTAGCGGGAGCTCCTACGAGCAGTACTTC | CASSPPTSGSSYEQYF
TRBJ2-5 | TRBV7-8 | - | - | TGTGCCAGCAGCTTAGAACCCTTCTTTGAAGGTAGCCAAGAGACCCAGTACTTC | CASSLEPFFEGSQETQYF
TRBJ2-7 | TRBV9 | - | - | TGTGCCAGCAGCCCCTCTTACGAGGAGCAGTACTTC | CASSPSYEEQYF
TRBJ1-1 | TRBV28 | - | - | TGTGCCACCAACTATTACTTCAGGGGCGCTGAAGCTTTCTTT | CATNYYFRGAEAFF
TRBJ1-5 | TRBV7-8 | - | - | TGTGCCAGCAGCCCCGAGGGGAGGGGGTTAGGCCAGCCCCAGCATTTT | CASSPEGRGLGQPQHF
TRBJ2-5 | TRBV2 | TRBD1 | - | TGTGCCAGCAGGTCGACAGGGGAGACCCAGTACTTC | CASRSTGETQYF
TRBJ2-1 | TRBV28 | TRBD2 | - | TGTGCCAGCAGCGTCGGACTAGCGGGAAACAATGAGCAGTTCTTC | CASSVGLAGNNEQFF
TRBJ1-1 | TRBV7-9 | - | - | TGTGCCAGCAGCTCCTCGGGGGGTACTGAAGCTTTCTTT | CASSSSGGTEAFF
TRBJ2-2 | TRBV28 | TRBD2 | - | TGTGCCAGCAGTTTTGGAGGGACTACCGACACCGGGGAGCTGTTTTTT | CASSFGGTTDTGELFF
TRBJ1-5 | TRBV28 | - | - | TGTGCCAGCAGCCGGGGAAGGGTTCAGCCCCAGCATTTT | CASSRGRVQPQHF
TRBJ1-1 | TRBV30 | - | - | TGTGCCTGGAGTGTCATGGTATTGAGGAAGAAAGCTTTCTTT | CAWSVMVLRKKAFF
TRBJ2-7 | TRBV2 | - | - | TGTGCCAGCAGCCTGAGCCAGGGCCTCTACGAGCAGTACTTC | CASSLSQGLYEQYF
TRBJ2-7 | TRBV5-4 | - | - | TGTGCCAGCAGCCTGAAAGGCCCGTACTACGAGCAGTACTTC | CASSLKGPYYEQYF
TRBJ1-3 | TRBV7-6 | - | - | TGTGCCAGCAGCTTAGGCCTAGCCCCTGGAAACACCATATATTTT | CASSLGLAPGNTIYF